These 5 T cell receptor beta chains were sequenced from one sample in a study of T cell repertoires in cytomegalovirus infection. The antigens for these receptors are not known. TCRdb fed the reads into MiXCR, producing one record per CDR3 protein. The data contain some 800,000 distinct CDR3 sequences, approximately 32% of them seen just once; the ten biggest clones take up roughly an eighth. The material was cultured CD8+ T cells from PBMCs, obtained from culture after CMV antigen stimulation. These receptors came from a human donor in good health (CMV status not recorded). Some clones in this sample may be carry-over from other donors' samples.

This clonotype appeared a few times. V usage is TRBV19 and J usage is TRBJ2-5; the D gene is possibly TRBD2 (6 bases). Germline-derived CDR1 and CDR2 are LNHDA and SQIVND (reference sequence). CDR3 length: 14 amino acids. Trimming left V 5 bases short and J 3 bases short, with 13 bases between. The CDR3 coding sequence is TGTGCCAGTAGTCCACTAGGAGGGAAAGAGACCCAGTACTTC. Translation: CASSPLGGKETQYF.

The chain combines TRBV28 with TRBJ2-7; a possible D gene is TRBD1 (6 bases). The length of the CDR3 is 15 residues. CDR1 and CDR2 from the germline V gene are MDHEN and SYDVKM. Deletions cut 8 bases from V and 7 bases from J, with 24 bases between. In nucleotides, the CDR3 is TGTGCCAGCGCTCCCCGGGACATGGCCTTTGGTGAGCAGTACGTC. The encoded protein is CASAPRDMAFGEQYV.

This clonotype was detected only a few times. The chain combines TRBV4-3 with TRBJ1-1; unclear D gene. CDR3 length equals 14 residues. The V end was cut by 0 bases, the J end by 4 bases, with 9 bases between. Per germline, CDR1 LGHNA and CDR2 YSLEER. Here the CDR3 DNA reads TGCGCCAGCAGCCAAGATCCGGGGATCACTGAAGCTTTCTTT. Its translation is CASSQDPGITEAFF.

This sequence joins TRBV12-3 or TRBV12-4 and TRBJ1-3; D is possibly TRBD1 (5 bases). The CDR3 has 15 residues. Trimming took off 4 bases at V and 1 base at J, with 11 bases between the two ends. CDR3: CASSSGQGSGNTIYF. In nucleotides, the CDR3 is TGTGCCAGCAGTTCCGGGCAGGGTTCTGGAAACACCATATATTTT.

This clonotype was counted only a few times. This chain joins TRBV15 and TRBJ1-1, with no clear D. Deletions cut 5 bases from V and 1 base from J, with 11 bases between. The V gene's germline CDR1 is LNHNV and CDR2 YYDKDF (reference sequence). This CDR3 is 14 amino acids long. The chain's CDR3 is CATSERRQNTEAFF. The CDR3 DNA is TGTGCCACCAGCGAAAGGCGGCAGAACACTGAAGCTTTCTTT.